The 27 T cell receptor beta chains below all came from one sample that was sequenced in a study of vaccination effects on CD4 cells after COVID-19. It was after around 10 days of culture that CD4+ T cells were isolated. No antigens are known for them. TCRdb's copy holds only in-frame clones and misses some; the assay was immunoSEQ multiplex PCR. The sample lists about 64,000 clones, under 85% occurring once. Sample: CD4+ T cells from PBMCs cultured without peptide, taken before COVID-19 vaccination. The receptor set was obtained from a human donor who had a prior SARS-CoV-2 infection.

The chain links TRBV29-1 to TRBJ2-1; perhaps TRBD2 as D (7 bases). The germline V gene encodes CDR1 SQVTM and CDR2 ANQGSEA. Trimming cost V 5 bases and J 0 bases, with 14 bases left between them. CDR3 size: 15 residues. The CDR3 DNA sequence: TGCAGCGTTCTGCGGGGGCTGAGCTCCTACAATGAGCAGTTCTTC. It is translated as CSVLRGLSSYNEQFF.

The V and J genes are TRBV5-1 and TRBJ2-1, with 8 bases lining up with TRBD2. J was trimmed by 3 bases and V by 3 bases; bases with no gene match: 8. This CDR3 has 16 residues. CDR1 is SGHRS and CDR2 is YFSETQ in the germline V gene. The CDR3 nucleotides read TGCGCCAGCAGCTCCACCGGGACTAGGGTCTACAATGAGCAGTTCTTC. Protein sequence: CASSSTGTRVYNEQFF.

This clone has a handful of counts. As DNA, the CDR3 is TGTGCCAGCAGCTTTATGGGCACGGAGACCCAGTACTTC. Its translation is CASSFMGTETQYF. The genes are TRBV7-9 and TRBJ2-5; D not resolved. The V end lost 3 bases, the J end lost 5 bases, and 10 bases lay between the germline ends. The CDR3 loop spans 13 amino acids. Germline assignment: CDR1 SEHNR and CDR2 FQNEAQ (reference sequence).

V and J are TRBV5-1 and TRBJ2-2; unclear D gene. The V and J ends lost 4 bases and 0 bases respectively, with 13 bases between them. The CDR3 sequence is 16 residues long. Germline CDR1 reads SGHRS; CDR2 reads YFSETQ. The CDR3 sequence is CASSVLRSANTGELFF. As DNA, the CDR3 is TGCGCCAGCAGCGTCCTTCGGAGCGCGAACACCGGGGAGCTGTTTTTT.

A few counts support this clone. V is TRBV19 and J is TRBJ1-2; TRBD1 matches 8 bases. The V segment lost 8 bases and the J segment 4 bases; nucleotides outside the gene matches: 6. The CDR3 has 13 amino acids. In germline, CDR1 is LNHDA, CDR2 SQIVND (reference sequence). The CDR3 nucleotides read TGTGCCAGTTCTGCGGACAGGGCCTATGGCTACACCTTC. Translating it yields CASSADRAYGYTF.

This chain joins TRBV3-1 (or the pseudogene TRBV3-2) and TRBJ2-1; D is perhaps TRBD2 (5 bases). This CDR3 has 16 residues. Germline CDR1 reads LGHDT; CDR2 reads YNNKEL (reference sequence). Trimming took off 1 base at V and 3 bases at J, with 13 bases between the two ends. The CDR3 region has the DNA TGTGCCAGCAGCCAAGTTCGGGGTGGTGACTACAATGAGCAGTTCTTC. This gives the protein CASSQVRGGDYNEQFF.

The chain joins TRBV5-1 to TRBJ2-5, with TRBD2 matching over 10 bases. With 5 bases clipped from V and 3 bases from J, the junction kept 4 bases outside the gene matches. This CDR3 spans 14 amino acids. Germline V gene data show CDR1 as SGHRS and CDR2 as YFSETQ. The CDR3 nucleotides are TGCGCCAGCAGGGTTGGGACTAGCGAAGAGACCCAGTACTTC. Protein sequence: CASRVGTSEETQYF.

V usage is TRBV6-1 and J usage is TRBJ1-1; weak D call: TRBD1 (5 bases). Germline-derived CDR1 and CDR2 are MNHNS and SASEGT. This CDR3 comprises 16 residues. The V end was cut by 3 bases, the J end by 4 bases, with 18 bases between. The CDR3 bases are TGTGCCAGCAGTGAGTCGGGGTACCGTGGGGGCACTGAAGCTTTCTTT. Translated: CASSESGYRGGTEAFF.

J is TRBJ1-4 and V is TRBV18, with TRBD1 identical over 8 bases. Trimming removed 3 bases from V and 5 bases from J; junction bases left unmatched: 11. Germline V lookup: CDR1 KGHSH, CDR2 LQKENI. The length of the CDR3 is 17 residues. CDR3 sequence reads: CASSPRNPQGENEKLFF. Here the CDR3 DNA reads TGTGCCAGCTCACCCCGAAACCCACAGGGGGAGAATGAAAAACTGTTTTTT.

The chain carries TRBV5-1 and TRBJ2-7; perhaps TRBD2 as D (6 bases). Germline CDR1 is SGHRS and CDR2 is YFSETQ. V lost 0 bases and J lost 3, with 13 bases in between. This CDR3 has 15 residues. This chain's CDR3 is CASSLEGAGGYEQYF. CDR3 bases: TGCGCCAGCAGCTTGGAAGGCGCCGGGGGCTACGAGCAGTACTTC.

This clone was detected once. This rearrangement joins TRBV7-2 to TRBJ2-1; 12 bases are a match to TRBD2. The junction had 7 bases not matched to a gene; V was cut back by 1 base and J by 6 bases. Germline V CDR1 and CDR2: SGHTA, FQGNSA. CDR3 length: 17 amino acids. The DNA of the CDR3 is TGTGCCAGCAGCTTAGGCTCCGGACTAGCGGGAATCAATGAGCAGTTCTTC. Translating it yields CASSLGSGLAGINEQFF.

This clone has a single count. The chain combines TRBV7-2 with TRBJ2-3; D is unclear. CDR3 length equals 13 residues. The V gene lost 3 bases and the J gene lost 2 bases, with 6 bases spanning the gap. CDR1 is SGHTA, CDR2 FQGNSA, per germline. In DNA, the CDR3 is TGTGCCAGCAGCTTTAGCCACACAGATACGCAGTATTTT. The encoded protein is CASSFSHTDTQYF.

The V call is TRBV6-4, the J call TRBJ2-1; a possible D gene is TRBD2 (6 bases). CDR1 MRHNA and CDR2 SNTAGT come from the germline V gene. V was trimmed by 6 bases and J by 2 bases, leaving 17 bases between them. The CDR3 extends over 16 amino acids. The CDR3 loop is CASRRSSGLPYNEQFF. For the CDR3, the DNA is TGTGCCAGCAGAAGGTCTTCGGGACTGCCCTACAATGAGCAGTTCTTC.

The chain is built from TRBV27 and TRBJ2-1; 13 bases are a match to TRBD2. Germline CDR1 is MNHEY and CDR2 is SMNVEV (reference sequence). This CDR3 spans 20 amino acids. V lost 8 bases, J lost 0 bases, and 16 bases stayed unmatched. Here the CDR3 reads CASEPRRTSGGPFSYNEQFF. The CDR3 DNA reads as TGTGCCAGCGAACCTAGGAGGACTAGCGGGGGCCCCTTCTCCTACAATGAGCAGTTCTTC.

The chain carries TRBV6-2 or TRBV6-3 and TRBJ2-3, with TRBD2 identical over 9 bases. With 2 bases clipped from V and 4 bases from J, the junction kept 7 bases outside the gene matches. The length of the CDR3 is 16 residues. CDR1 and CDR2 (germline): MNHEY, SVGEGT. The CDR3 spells CASSYRYSGRSDTQYF. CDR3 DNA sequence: TGTGCCAGCAGTTACAGATATAGCGGGAGATCAGATACGCAGTATTTT.

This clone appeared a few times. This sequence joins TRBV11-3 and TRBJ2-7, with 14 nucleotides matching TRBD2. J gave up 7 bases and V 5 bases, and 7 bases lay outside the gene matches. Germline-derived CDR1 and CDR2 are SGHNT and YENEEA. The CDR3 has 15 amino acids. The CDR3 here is CASSAGLAGVREQYF. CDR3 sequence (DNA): TGTGCCAGCAGCGCGGGACTAGCGGGAGTTAGGGAGCAGTACTTC.

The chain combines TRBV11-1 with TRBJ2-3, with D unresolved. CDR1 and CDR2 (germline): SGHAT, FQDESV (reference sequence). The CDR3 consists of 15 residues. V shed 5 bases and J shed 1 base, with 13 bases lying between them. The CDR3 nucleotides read TGTGCCAGCAGCGTAAGTAACGAGGGCACAGATACGCAGTATTTT. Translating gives CASSVSNEGTDTQYF.

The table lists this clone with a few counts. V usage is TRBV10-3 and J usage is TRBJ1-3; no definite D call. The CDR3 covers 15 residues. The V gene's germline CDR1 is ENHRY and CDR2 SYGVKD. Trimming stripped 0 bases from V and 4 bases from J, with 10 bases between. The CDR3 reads CAISESGSVGNTIYF. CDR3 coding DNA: TGTGCCATCAGTGAGTCGGGTAGCGTCGGAAACACCATATATTTT.

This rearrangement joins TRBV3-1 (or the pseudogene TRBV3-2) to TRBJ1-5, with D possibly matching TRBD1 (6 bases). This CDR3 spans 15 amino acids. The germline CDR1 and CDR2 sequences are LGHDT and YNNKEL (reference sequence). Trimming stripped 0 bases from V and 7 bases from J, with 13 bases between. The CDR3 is CASSQEGGAKQPQHF. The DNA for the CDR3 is TGTGCCAGCAGCCAAGAGGGGGGGGCGAAGCAGCCCCAGCATTTT.

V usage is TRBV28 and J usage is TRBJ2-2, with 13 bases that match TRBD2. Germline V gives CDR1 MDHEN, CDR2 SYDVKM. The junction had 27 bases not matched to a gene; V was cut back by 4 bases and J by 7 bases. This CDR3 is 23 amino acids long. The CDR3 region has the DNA TGTGCCAGCAGTTCCACCCAAGACCGACCTCAACTAGCGGGGGGGCAATCAGGCGGGGAGCTGTTTTTT. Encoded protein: CASSSTQDRPQLAGGQSGGELFF.

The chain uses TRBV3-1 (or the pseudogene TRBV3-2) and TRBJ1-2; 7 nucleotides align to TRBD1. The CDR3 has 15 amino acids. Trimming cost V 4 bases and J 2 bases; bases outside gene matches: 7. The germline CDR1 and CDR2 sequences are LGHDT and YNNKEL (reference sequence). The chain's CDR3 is CASSPGGGANYGYTF. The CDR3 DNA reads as TGTGCCAGCAGCCCAGGAGGGGGCGCCAACTATGGCTACACCTTC.

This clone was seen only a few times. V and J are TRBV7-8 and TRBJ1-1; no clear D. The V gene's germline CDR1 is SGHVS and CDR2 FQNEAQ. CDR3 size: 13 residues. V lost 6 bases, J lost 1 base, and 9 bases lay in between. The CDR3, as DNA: TGTGCCAGCAGGAAATCGGAGAACACTGAAGCTTTCTTT. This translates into CASRKSENTEAFF. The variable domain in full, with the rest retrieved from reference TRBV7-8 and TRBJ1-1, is GAGVSQSPRYKVAKRGQDVALRCDPISGHVSLFWYQQALGQGPEFLTYFQNEAQLDKSGLPSDRFFAERPEGSVSTLKIQRTQQEDSAVYLCASRKSENTEAFFGQGTRLTVV.

For the CDR3, the DNA is TGTGCCAGTAGTATCCAAGCGGGGGGGCTGAATGAGCAGTTCTTC. It translates to CASSIQAGGLNEQFF. V is TRBV19 and J is TRBJ2-1; 10 bases agree with TRBD2. The J segment lost 7 bases and the V segment lost 3 bases, leaving 6 bases of the junction unmatched. Germline V gene sequence: CDR1 LNHDA, CDR2 SQIVND (reference sequence). This CDR3 is 15 amino acids long.

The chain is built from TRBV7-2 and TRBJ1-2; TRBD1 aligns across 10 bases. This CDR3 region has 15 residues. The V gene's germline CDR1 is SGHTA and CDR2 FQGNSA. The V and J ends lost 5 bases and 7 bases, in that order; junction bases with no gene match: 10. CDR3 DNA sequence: TGTGCCAGCAGCCTTTCGACAGGGGGCGCGGGTGGCTACACCTTC. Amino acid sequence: CASSLSTGGAGGYTF.

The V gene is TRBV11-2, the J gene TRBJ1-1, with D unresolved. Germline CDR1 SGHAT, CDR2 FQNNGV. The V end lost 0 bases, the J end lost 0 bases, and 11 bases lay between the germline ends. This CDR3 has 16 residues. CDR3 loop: CASSLEFGRMNTEAFF. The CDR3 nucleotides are TGTGCCAGCAGCTTAGAGTTTGGTCGAATGAACACTGAAGCTTTCTTT.

The CDR3 DNA reads TGTGCCAGCACTCTCGGAAATTCTCCTGGGGCGGGGGGGCGTACCGGGGAGCTGTTTTTT. Translating gives CASTLGNSPGAGGRTGELFF. The gene calls are TRBV21-1 and TRBJ2-2; the table assigns TRBD2, which was not confirmed against the DNA. TRBV21-1 represents a pseudogene. This CDR3 is built from 20 residues.

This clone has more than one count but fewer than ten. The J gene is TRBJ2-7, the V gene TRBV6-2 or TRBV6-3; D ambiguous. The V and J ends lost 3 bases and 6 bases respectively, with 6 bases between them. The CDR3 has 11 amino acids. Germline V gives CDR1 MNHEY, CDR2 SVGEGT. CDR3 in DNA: TGTGCCAGCAGTTATGCAAGCGAGCAGTACTTC. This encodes CASSYASEQYF.